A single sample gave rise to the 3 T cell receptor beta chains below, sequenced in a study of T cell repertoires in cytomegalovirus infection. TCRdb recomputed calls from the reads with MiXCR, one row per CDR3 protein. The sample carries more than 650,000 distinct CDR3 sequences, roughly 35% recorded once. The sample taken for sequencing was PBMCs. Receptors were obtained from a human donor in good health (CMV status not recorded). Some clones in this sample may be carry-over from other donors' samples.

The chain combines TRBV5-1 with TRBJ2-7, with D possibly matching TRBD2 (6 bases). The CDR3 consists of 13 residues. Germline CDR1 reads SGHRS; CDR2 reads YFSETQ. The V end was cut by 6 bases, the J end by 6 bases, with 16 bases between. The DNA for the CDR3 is TGCGCCAGCAATACGACTTGGGGAGGCGAGCAGTACTTC. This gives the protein CASNTTWGGEQYF.

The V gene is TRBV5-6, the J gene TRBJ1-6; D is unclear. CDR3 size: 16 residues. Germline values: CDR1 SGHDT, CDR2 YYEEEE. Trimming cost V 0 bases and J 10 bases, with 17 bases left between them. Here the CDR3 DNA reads TGTGCCAGCAGCTTGGCGGCTGGTGGGAGAGGATCACCCCTCCACTTT. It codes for CASSLAAGGRGSPLHF. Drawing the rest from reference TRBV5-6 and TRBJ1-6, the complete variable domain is DAGVTQSPTHLIKTRGQQVTLRCSPKSGHDTVSWYQQALGQGPQFIFQYYEEEERQRGNFPDRFSGHQFPNYSSELNVNALLLGDSALYLCASSLAAGGRGSPLHFGNGTRLTVT.

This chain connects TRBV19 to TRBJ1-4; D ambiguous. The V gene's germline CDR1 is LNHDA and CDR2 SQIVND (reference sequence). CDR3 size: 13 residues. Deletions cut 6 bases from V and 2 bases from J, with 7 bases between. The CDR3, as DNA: TGTGCCAGTAGCGGTTTGACTAATGAAAAACTGTTTTTT. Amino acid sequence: CASSGLTNEKLFF.